This paragraph covers one T cell receptor (beta chain) sequence. Its antigen is not identified. This sample is part of a study of cytomegalovirus exposure and HLA in healthy donors. Background on the study: Of several hundred genotyped donors, about 80% clustered with self-reported Caucasian donors. Study-wide results and caveats: Later, an analysis found that common viral pathogens appeared to be linked with several of the most significant clusters. When a later analysis compared HLA-associated TCR beta chains with equally common others, the HLA-associated chains turned out to be more clonally expanded and to have lower generation probabilities.

CDR3 length: 13 residues. PCR amplification relied on 60 Vbeta primers (plus 13 Jbeta primers). Some clones are missing from TCRdb's copy, which holds only in-frame ones; the method was immunoSEQ multiplex PCR. The sample has fewer than 150,000 clones. Input material: PBMCs. The chain is built from TRBV21-1 and TRBJ1-3; TRBD1 is taken as the D call from the table, unchecked against the DNA. TRBV21-1 is labeled a pseudogene. The TCR originated in a woman aged 55 to 70 in good health and CMV-seronegative. The CDR3 nucleotides are TGTGCCAGCGGACAGGCCTCTGGAAACACCATATATTTT. Translated, it gives CASGQASGNTIYF.